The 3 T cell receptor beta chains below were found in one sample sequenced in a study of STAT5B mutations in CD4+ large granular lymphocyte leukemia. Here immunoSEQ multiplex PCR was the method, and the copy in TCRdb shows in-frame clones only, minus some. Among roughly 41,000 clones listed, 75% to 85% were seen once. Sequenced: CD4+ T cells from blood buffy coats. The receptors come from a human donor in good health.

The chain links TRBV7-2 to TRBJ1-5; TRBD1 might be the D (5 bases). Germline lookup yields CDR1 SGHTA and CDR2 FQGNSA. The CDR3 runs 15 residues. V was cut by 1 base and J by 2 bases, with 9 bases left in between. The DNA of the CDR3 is TGTGCCAGCAGCTTAGACCAGGGAGGCAATCAGCCCCAGCATTTT. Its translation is CASSLDQGGNQPQHF.

The DNA for the CDR3 is TGTGCCAGCAGGCAGTTTCGGGGAGGGAACGACGAGCAGTACTTC. Protein product: CASRQFRGGNDEQYF. This chain connects TRBV6-1 to TRBJ2-7; 7 bases agree with TRBD2. The germline V gene encodes CDR1 MNHNS and CDR2 SASEGT. The ends lost 6 bases at V and 5 bases at J; junction bases unmatched: 13. The CDR3 spans 15 residues.

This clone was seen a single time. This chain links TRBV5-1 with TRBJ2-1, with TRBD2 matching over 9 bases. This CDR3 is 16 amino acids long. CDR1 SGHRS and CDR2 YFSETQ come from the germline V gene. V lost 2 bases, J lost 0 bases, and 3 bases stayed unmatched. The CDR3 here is CASSFSGRISYNEQFF. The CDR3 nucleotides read TGCGCCAGCAGCTTTAGCGGGAGAATCTCCTACAATGAGCAGTTCTTC.